A selection of T cell receptor beta chains follows, all from one sample in a study of T cell repertoires in cytomegalovirus infection. A single record per CDR3 protein comes from TCRdb applying MiXCR to the reads. This sample yields hundreds of thousands of distinct CDR3 sequences, of which roughly 20% are seen a single time; around a sixth belongs to the top ten. The sequencing sample was made of CD8+ T cells from PBMCs. Receptors were obtained from a human donor in good health (CMV status not recorded). Some clones in this sample may be carry-over from other donors' samples. Both conserved end residues are part of each CDR3. A D gene is named only where the DNA matches it firmly. Only some rows state a clone size, as once, few, many or a class for expanded clones.

j_gene: TRBJ2-7; abundance: .; v_gene: TRBV10-3; d_gene: .; CDR3nt: TGTGCCATCATGCTGACAGAGTCCTCCTACGAGCAGTACTTC; CDR3aa: CAIMLTESSYEQYF
j_gene: TRBJ2-7; abundance: many; v_gene: TRBV4-1; d_gene: TRBD2; CDR3nt: TGCGCCAGCAGCCAAAGCGGGGGAACCTACGAGCAGTACTTC; CDR3aa: CASSQSGGTYEQYF
j_gene: TRBJ2-1; abundance: many; v_gene: TRBV27; d_gene: TRBD2; CDR3nt: TGTGCCAGCAAAAAAGCGGGGGTTTCCTACAATGAGCAGTTCTTC; CDR3aa: CASKKAGVSYNEQFF
j_gene: TRBJ2-2; abundance: .; v_gene: TRBV12-3/TRBV12-4; d_gene: .; CDR3nt: TGTGCCAGCAGTTCCCTGGACAGAGCTTACACCGGGGAGCTGTTTTTT; CDR3aa: CASSSLDRAYTGELFF
j_gene: TRBJ2-5; abundance: once; v_gene: TRBV2; d_gene: TRBD2; CDR3nt: TGTGCCAGCAGTGGACTAGCCCAAGGAGGAGAAGAGACCCAGTACTTC; CDR3aa: CASSGLAQGGEETQYF
j_gene: TRBJ2-7; abundance: .; v_gene: TRBV19; d_gene: .; CDR3nt: TGTGCCAGTAGTACCGGGACCGAATCTTCCTACGAGCAGTACTTC; CDR3aa: CASSTGTESSYEQYF
j_gene: TRBJ2-1; abundance: .; v_gene: TRBV2; d_gene: .; CDR3nt: TGTGCCACCAATGCGAGGGAGCAGTTCTTC; CDR3aa: CATNAREQFF
j_gene: TRBJ1-5; abundance: many; v_gene: TRBV7-2; d_gene: .; CDR3nt: TGTGCCAGCAGCTCATTAACAGGAATCCAGCCCCAGCATTTT; CDR3aa: CASSSLTGIQPQHF
j_gene: TRBJ2-7; abundance: few; v_gene: TRBV12-3/TRBV12-4; d_gene: .; CDR3nt: TGTGCCAGCAGTTCCACGACAGCCTACGAGCAGTACTTC; CDR3aa: CASSSTTAYEQYF
j_gene: TRBJ2-7; abundance: few; v_gene: TRBV20-1; d_gene: .; CDR3nt: TGCAGTGCTAGAGATCTTCGGCAGAGCTCCTACGAGCAGTACTTC; CDR3aa: CSARDLRQSSYEQYF
j_gene: TRBJ1-3; abundance: few; v_gene: TRBV5-5; d_gene: .; CDR3nt: TGTGCCAGCAGTGACCAGAGAAACACCATATATTTT; CDR3aa: CASSDQRNTIYF
j_gene: TRBJ1-1; abundance: .; v_gene: TRBV15; d_gene: .; CDR3nt: TGTGCCACCAGCAGAGTTGGTGGAATGAACACTGAAGCTTTCTTT; CDR3aa: CATSRVGGMNTEAFF
j_gene: TRBJ2-5; abundance: few; v_gene: TRBV5-6; d_gene: TRBD2; CDR3nt: TGTGCCAGCAGCTTCTCTACGGGGGGGGTTAGTGACCAGTACTTC; CDR3aa: CASSFSTGGVSDQYF
j_gene: TRBJ2-2; abundance: few; v_gene: TRBV7-9; d_gene: TRBD2; CDR3nt: TGTGCCAGCAGCCTACCCCTAGCGGGGGGTAACACCGGGGAGCTGTTTTTT; CDR3aa: CASSLPLAGGNTGELFF
j_gene: TRBJ2-5; abundance: .; v_gene: TRBV18; d_gene: .; CDR3nt: TGTGCCAGCTCATACAGGGAAGAGACCCAGTACTTC; CDR3aa: CASSYREETQYF
j_gene: TRBJ2-3; abundance: .; v_gene: TRBV28; d_gene: .; CDR3nt: TGTGCCGGAGGTGGGGGGAGGGGGACAGATACGCAGTATTTT; CDR3aa: CAGGGGRGTDTQYF
j_gene: TRBJ2-1; abundance: .; v_gene: TRBV7-4; d_gene: .; CDR3nt: TGTGCCAGCAGCCTCCGGACCTCCGAGGGTGAGCAGTTCTTC; CDR3aa: CASSLRTSEGEQFF
j_gene: TRBJ2-7; abundance: few; v_gene: TRBV29-1; d_gene: TRBD1; CDR3nt: TGCAGCGTTGAAGAGCGGGACAGGGACTCCTACGAGCAGTACTTC; CDR3aa: CSVEERDRDSYEQYF
j_gene: TRBJ1-1; abundance: many; v_gene: TRBV12-3/TRBV12-4; d_gene: .; CDR3nt: TGTGCCAGCAGGCTGGCTAGGGCTGAAGCTTTCTTT; CDR3aa: CASRLARAEAFF
j_gene: TRBJ2-3; abundance: few; v_gene: TRBV7-9; d_gene: .; CDR3nt: TGTGCCACCCTAATGGATACGCAGTATTTT; CDR3aa: CATLMDTQYF
j_gene: TRBJ2-7; abundance: .; v_gene: TRBV28; d_gene: TRBD1; CDR3nt: TGTGCCGCTCAGGGACAGGGCAGCTCCTACGAGCAGTACTTC; CDR3aa: CAAQGQGSSYEQYF
j_gene: TRBJ2-1; abundance: many; v_gene: TRBV4-1; d_gene: .; CDR3nt: TGCGCCAGCAGCCCGCCGGAAGTATACAATGAGCAGTTCTTC; CDR3aa: CASSPPEVYNEQFF
j_gene: TRBJ1-4; abundance: .; v_gene: TRBV7-6; d_gene: .; CDR3nt: TGTGCCAGCAGCCCCGTTGTCGGGGATGCAACTAATGAAAAACTGTTTTTT; CDR3aa: CASSPVVGDATNEKLFF
j_gene: TRBJ2-1; abundance: .; v_gene: TRBV11-2; d_gene: .; CDR3nt: TGTGCCAGCAGCTCATTGGCGGGGATGGATGAGCAGTTCTTC; CDR3aa: CASSSLAGMDEQFF
j_gene: TRBJ2-7; abundance: few; v_gene: TRBV11-2; d_gene: .; CDR3nt: TGTGCCAGCAGCTTAGCACAGGCTTACGAGCAGTACTTC; CDR3aa: CASSLAQAYEQYF
j_gene: TRBJ1-2; abundance: few; v_gene: TRBV7-6; d_gene: TRBD1; CDR3nt: TGTGCCAGCAGCCTTTCGACAGGGGGGACGGAATCACTTGGCTATGGCTACACCTTC; CDR3aa: CASSLSTGGTESLGYGYTF
j_gene: TRBJ2-1; abundance: .; v_gene: TRBV19; d_gene: .; CDR3nt: TGTGCCAGTGGGGGGACTCCAACCTACAATGAGCAGTTCTTC; CDR3aa: CASGGTPTYNEQFF
j_gene: TRBJ1-1; abundance: .; v_gene: TRBV29-1; d_gene: .; CDR3nt: TGCAGCGTTCGACTGAACACTGAAGCTTTCTTT; CDR3aa: CSVRLNTEAFF
j_gene: TRBJ1-1; abundance: few; v_gene: TRBV29-1; d_gene: .; CDR3nt: TGCAGCGTTGAAGAGGGGGGTAACACTGAAGCTTTCTTT; CDR3aa: CSVEEGGNTEAFF
j_gene: TRBJ1-1; abundance: many; v_gene: TRBV7-9; d_gene: .; CDR3nt: TGTGCCAGCAGCCTGGGGCACGTCCCTGAAGCTTTCTTT; CDR3aa: CASSLGHVPEAFF
j_gene: TRBJ1-5; abundance: many; v_gene: TRBV19; d_gene: .; CDR3nt: TGTGCCATTTCCCCGGGAGGTAGGAGCGGTCAGCCCCAGCATTTT; CDR3aa: CAISPGGRSGQPQHF
j_gene: TRBJ2-7; abundance: many; v_gene: TRBV5-5; d_gene: TRBD1; CDR3nt: TGTGCCAGCAGCTTGGGACAGGGGCGGTACGAGCAGTACTTC; CDR3aa: CASSLGQGRYEQYF
j_gene: TRBJ2-7; abundance: few; v_gene: TRBV7-6; d_gene: .; CDR3nt: TGTGCCAGCAGCTTAGGGCTCGAGCAAGGCGAGCAGTACTTC; CDR3aa: CASSLGLEQGEQYF
j_gene: TRBJ2-5; abundance: .; v_gene: TRBV7-3; d_gene: .; CDR3nt: TGTGCCTGCAGCTCGGTTCTCGGAGAGACCCAGTACTTC; CDR3aa: CACSSVLGETQYF
j_gene: TRBJ1-1; abundance: .; v_gene: TRBV7-6; d_gene: TRBD1; CDR3nt: TGTGCCAGCAGCAATGACAGGGACGGCGCTCGGAACACTGAAGCTTTCTTT; CDR3aa: CASSNDRDGARNTEAFF
j_gene: TRBJ2-3; abundance: few; v_gene: TRBV7-6; d_gene: .; CDR3nt: TGTGCCAGCAGCTTAGTTGGGCGTCCTACCACAGATACGCAGTATTTT; CDR3aa: CASSLVGRPTTDTQYF
j_gene: TRBJ1-1; abundance: .; v_gene: TRBV4-1; d_gene: .; CDR3nt: TGCGCCAGCAGCCAAACTCAGGGAAACACTGAAGCTTTCTTT; CDR3aa: CASSQTQGNTEAFF
j_gene: TRBJ2-1; abundance: .; v_gene: TRBV6-6; d_gene: .; CDR3nt: TGTGCCAGCAGTTACTCGACGGGGTGGAACAATGAGCAGTTCTTC; CDR3aa: CASSYSTGWNNEQFF
j_gene: TRBJ1-3; abundance: .; v_gene: TRBV28; d_gene: .; CDR3nt: TGTGCCAGCAGTTTCTCCAACACCATATATTTT; CDR3aa: CASSFSNTIYF